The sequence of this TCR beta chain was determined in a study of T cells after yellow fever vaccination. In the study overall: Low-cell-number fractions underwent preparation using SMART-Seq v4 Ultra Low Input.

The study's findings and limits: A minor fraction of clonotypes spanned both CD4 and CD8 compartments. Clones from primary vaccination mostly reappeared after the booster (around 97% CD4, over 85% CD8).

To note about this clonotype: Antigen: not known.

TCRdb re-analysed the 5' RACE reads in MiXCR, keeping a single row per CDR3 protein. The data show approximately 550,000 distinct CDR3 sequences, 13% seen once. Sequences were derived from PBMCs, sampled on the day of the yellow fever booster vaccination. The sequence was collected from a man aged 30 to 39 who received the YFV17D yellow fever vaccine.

In DNA form, the CDR3 reads TGCGCCAGCAGCTTGGATAGGTCTAGCGGGAGTGGCCTCGCAGATACGCAGTATTTT. This gives the protein CASSLDRSSGSGLADTQYF. The rearrangement links TRBV5-1 to TRBJ2-3; TRBD2 matches at 10 bases. Germline loops: CDR1 SGHRS, CDR2 YFSETQ. CDR3 length: 19 residues. Trimming at V came to 0 bases and at J to 4 bases, leaving 14 bases not matched to a gene. The variable domain in full, with the rest retrieved from reference TRBV5-1 and TRBJ2-3, is KAGVTQTPRYLIKTRGQQVTLSCSPISGHRSVSWYQQTPGQGLQFLFEYFSETQRNKGNFPGRFSGRQFSNSRSEMNVSTLELGDSALYLCASSLDRSSGSGLADTQYFGPGTRLTVL.